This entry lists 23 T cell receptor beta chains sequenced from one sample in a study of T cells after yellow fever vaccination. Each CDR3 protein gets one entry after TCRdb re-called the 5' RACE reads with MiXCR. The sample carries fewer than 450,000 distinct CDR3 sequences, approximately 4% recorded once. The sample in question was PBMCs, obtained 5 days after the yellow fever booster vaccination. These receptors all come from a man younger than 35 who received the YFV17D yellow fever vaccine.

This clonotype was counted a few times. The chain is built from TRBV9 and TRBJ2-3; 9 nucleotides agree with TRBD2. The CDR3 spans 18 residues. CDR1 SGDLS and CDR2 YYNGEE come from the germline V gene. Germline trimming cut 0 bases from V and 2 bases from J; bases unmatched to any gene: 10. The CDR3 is CASSVGNSGGTTTDTQYF. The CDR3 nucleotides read TGTGCCAGCAGCGTAGGAAATAGCGGGGGAACTACCACAGATACGCAGTATTTT.

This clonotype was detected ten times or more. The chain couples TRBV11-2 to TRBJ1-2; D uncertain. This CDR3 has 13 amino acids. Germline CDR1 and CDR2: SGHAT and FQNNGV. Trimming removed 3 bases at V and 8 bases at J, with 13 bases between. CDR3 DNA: TGTGCCAGCAGCTTCTCTACTGGAGGGGGCTACACCTTC. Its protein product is CASSFSTGGGYTF.

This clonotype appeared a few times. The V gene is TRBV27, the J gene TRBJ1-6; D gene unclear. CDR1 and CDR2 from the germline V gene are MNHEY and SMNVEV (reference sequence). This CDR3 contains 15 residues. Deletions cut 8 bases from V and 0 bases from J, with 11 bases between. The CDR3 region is CASHPGSSYNSPLHF. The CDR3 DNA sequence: TGTGCCAGCCACCCCGGGAGCTCCTATAATTCACCCCTCCACTTT.

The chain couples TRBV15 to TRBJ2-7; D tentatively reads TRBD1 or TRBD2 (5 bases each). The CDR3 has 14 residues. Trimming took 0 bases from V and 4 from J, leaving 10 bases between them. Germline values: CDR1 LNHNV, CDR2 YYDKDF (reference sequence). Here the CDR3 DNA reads TGTGCCACCAGCAGAGAGGGGGTGGGGTACGAGCAGTACTTC. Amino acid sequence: CATSREGVGYEQYF.

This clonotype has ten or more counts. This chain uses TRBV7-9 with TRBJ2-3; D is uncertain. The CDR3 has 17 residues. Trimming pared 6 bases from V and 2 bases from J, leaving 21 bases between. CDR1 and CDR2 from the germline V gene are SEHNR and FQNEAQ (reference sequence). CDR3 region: CASSPPAFMRTTDTQYF. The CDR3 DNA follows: TGTGCCAGCAGTCCCCCGGCATTCATGCGAACCACAGATACGCAGTATTTT. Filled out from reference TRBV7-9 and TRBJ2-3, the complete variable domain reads DTGVSQNPRHKITKRGQNVTFRCDPISEHNRLYWYRQTLGQGPEFLTYFQNEAQLEKSRLLSDRFSAERPKGSFSTLEIQRTEQGDSAMYLCASSPPAFMRTTDTQYFGPGTRLTVL.

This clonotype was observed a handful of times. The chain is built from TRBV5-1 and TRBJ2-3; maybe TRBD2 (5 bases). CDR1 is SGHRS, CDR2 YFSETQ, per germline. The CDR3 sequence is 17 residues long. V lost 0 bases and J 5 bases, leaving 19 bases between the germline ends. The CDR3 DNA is TGCGCCAGCAGCTTGGAGAGGGCCCCCGGGTTGGTAGATACGCAGTATTTT. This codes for CASSLERAPGLVDTQYF. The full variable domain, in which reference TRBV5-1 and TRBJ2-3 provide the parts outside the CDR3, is KAGVTQTPRYLIKTRGQQVTLSCSPISGHRSVSWYQQTPGQGLQFLFEYFSETQRNKGNFPGRFSGRQFSNSRSEMNVSTLELGDSALYLCASSLERAPGLVDTQYFGPGTRLTVL.

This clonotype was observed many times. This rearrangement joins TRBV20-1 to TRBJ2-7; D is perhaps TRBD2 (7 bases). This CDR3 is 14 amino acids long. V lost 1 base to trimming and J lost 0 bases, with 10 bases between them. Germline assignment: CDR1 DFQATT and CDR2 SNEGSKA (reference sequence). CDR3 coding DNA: TGCAGTGCTAGAGGGCGGGGGCACTCCTACGAGCAGTACGTC. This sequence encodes CSARGRGHSYEQYV.

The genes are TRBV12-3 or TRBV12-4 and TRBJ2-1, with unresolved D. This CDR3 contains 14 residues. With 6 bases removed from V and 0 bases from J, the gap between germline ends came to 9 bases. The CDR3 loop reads CASRPDVSYNEQFF. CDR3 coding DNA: TGTGCCAGCAGACCGGACGTCTCCTACAATGAGCAGTTCTTC.

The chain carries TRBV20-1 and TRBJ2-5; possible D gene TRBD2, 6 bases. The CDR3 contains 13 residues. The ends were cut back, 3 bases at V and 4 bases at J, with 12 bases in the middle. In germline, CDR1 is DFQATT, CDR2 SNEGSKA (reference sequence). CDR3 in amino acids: CSASGAGLETQYF. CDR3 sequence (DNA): TGCAGTGCTAGCGGCGCGGGGCTAGAGACCCAGTACTTC.

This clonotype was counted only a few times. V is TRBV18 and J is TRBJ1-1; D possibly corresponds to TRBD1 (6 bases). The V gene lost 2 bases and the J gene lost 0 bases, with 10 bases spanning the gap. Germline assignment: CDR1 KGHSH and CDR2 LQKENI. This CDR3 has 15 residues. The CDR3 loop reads CASSPNRDMNTEAFF. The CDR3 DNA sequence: TGTGCCAGCTCACCAAACAGGGATATGAACACTGAAGCTTTCTTT.

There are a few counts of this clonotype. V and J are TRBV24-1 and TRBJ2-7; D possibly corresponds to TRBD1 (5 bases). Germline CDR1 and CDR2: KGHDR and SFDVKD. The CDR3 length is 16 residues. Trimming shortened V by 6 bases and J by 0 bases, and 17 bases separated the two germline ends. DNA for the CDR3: TGTGCCACCAGTCCGATCCGCAGGGTAAGCTCCTACGAGCAGTACGTC. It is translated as CATSPIRRVSSYEQYV.

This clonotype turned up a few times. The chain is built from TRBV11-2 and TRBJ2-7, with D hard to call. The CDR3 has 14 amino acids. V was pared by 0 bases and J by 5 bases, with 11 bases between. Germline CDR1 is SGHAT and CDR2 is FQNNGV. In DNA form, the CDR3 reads TGTGCCAGCAGCTTAGATCGGGTAGGGAACGAGCAGTACTTC. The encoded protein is CASSLDRVGNEQYF.

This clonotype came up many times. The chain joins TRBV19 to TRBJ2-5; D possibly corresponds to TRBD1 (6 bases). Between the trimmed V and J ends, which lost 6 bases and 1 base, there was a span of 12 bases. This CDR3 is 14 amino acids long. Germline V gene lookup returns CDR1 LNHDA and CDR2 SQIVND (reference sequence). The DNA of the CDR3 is TGTGCCAGTAGCCAGGGGCTTTTCCAAGAGACCCAGTACTTC. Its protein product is CASSQGLFQETQYF.

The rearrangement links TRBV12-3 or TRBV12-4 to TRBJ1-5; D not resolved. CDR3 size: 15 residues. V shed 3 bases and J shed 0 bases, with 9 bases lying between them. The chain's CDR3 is CASSFMGNSNQPQHF. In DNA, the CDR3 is TGTGCCAGCAGTTTTATGGGTAATAGCAATCAGCCCCAGCATTTT.

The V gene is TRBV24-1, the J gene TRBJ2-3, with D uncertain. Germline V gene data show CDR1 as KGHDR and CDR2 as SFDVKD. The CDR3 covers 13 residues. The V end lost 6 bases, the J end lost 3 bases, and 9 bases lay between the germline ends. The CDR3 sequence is CATSNPETDTQYF. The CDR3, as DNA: TGTGCCACCAGTAACCCGGAGACAGATACGCAGTATTTT.

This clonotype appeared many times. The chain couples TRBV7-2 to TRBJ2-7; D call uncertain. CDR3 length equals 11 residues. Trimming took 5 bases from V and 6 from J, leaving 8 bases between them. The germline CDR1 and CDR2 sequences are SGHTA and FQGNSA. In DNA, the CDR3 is TGTGCCAGCAGCCAGGATTTCGAGCAGTACTTC. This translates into CASSQDFEQYF.

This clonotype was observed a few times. CDR3 in amino acids: CASSRYRGEAYEQYV. The CDR3 region has the DNA TGTGCCAGCAGCCGATACAGGGGGGAAGCCTACGAGCAGTACGTC. The V call is TRBV7-2, the J call TRBJ2-7; TRBD1 aligns across 8 bases. The germline V gene encodes CDR1 SGHTA and CDR2 FQGNSA. V was clipped by 5 bases and J by 2 bases; unmatched bases: 8. The CDR3 has 15 residues.

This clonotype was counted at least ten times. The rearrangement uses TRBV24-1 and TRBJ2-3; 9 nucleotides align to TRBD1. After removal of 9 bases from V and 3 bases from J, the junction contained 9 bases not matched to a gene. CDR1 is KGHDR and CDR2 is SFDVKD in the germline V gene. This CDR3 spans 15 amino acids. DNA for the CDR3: TGTGCCACCGGGCTGGGACAGGGAAGGACAGATACGCAGTATTTT. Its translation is CATGLGQGRTDTQYF.

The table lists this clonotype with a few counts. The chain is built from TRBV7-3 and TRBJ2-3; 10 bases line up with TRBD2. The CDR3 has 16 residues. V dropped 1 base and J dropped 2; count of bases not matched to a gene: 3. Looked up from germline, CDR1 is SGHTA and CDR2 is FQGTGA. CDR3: CASSLRLAGPTDTQYF. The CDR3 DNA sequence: TGTGCCAGCAGCTTAAGACTAGCGGGTCCCACAGATACGCAGTATTTT.

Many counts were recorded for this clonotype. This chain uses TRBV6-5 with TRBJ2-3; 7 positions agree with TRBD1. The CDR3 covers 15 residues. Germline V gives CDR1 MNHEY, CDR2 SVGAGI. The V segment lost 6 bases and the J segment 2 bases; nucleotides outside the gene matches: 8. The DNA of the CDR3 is TGTGCCAGCAGGCAGGGACAGCTTTACACAGATACGCAGTATTTT. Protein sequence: CASRQGQLYTDTQYF.

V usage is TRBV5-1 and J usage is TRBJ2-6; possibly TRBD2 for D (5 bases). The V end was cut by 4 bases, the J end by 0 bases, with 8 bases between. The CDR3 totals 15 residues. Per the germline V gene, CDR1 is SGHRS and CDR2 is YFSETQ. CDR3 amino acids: CASSGGLSGANVLTF. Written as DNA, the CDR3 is TGCGCCAGCAGCGGAGGACTCTCTGGGGCCAACGTCCTGACTTTC.

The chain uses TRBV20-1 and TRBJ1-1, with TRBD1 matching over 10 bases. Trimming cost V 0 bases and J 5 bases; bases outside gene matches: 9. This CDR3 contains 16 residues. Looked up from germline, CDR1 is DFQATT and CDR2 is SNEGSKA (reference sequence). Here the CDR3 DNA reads TGCAGTGCTAGAGACTTTAGGACAGGGGGAAGAACTGAAGCTTTCTTT. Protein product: CSARDFRTGGRTEAFF.

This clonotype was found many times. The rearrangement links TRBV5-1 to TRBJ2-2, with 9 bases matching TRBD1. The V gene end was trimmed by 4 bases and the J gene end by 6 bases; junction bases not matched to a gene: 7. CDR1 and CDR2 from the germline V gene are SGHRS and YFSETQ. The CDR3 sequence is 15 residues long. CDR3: CASSRTGDRPGELFF. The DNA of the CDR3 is TGCGCCAGCAGCAGGACAGGGGATAGACCCGGGGAGCTGTTTTTT. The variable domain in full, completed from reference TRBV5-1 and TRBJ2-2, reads KAGVTQTPRYLIKTRGQQVTLSCSPISGHRSVSWYQQTPGQGLQFLFEYFSETQRNKGNFPGRFSGRQFSNSRSEMNVSTLELGDSALYLCASSRTGDRPGELFFGEGSRLTVL.